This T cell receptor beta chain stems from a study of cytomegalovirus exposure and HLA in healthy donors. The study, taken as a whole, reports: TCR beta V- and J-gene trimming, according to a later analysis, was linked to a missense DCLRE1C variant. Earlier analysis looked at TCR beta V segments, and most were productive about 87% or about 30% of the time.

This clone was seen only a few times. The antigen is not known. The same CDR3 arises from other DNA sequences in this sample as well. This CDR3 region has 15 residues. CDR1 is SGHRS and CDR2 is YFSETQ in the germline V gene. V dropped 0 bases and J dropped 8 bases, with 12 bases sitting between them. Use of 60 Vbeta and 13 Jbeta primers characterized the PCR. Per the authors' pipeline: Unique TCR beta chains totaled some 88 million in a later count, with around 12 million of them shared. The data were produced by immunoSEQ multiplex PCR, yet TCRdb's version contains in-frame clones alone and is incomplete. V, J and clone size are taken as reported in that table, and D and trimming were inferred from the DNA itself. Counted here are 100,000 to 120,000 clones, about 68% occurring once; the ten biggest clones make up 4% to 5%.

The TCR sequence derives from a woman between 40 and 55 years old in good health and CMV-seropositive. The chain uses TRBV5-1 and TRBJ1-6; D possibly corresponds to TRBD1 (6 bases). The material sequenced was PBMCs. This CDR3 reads CASSLAPRGYSPLHF. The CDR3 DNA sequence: TGCGCCAGCAGCTTGGCTCCCAGGGGTTATTCACCCCTCCACTTT.